These 20 T cell receptor beta chains came from one sample sequenced in a study of T cell repertoires in ileal Crohn's disease. Only in-frame clones appear in the TCRdb table, and some are missing; sequencing was by immunoSEQ multiplex PCR. The repertoire includes more than 11,000 clones, under 90% of them detected once, and 6.5% sits in the top ten. Sequencing input: ileal tissue. The receptors shown here come from an adult with Crohn's disease.

V and J are TRBV5-1 and TRBJ2-7, with 8 positions matching TRBD1. CDR1 SGHRS and CDR2 YFSETQ come from the germline V gene. V shed 5 bases and J 6 bases; nucleotides not matched to a gene: 7. The CDR3 is made up of 13 amino acids. The CDR3 protein is CASRGTGEGEQYF. CDR3 bases: TGCGCCAGCAGGGGGACAGGTGAAGGCGAGCAGTACTTC.

The chain has TRBV2 and TRBJ2-7, with TRBD2 as a possible D gene (6 bases). V was pared by 7 bases and J by 2 bases, with 15 bases between. This CDR3 region has 14 residues. Germline CDR1 is SNHLY and CDR2 is FYNNEI. The DNA for the CDR3 is TGTGCCAGCACCCCTCAGCGGGTACCCTACGAGCAGTACTTC. It encodes CASTPQRVPYEQYF.

The chain links TRBV2 to TRBJ2-3, with 7 nucleotides matching TRBD2. CDR1 and CDR2 (germline): SNHLY, FYNNEI. The CDR3 length is 13 residues. V lost 10 bases and J lost 3; bases outside the gene matches: 7. The chain's CDR3 is CANGLDETDTQYF. The CDR3 DNA reads TGTGCCAATGGACTAGACGAGACAGATACGCAGTATTTT.

This clone has only one observation. V gene TRBV5-5 combines with J gene TRBJ1-5; D is perhaps TRBD1 (5 bases). The germline gives CDR1 SGHKS, CDR2 YYEKEE (reference sequence). Trimming left V 4 bases short and J 0 bases short, with 11 bases between. This CDR3 spans 15 amino acids. CDR3 coding DNA: TGTGCCAGCAGCACCTGGGGGGGTAGCAATCAGCCCCAGCATTTT. Translating gives CASSTWGGSNQPQHF.

The chain couples TRBV5-1 to TRBJ2-7; TRBD1 agrees at 10 bases. The length of the CDR3 is 17 residues. V was pared by 3 bases and J by 6 bases, with 15 bases of the junction left unmatched. The germline V gene encodes CDR1 SGHRS and CDR2 YFSETQ. For the CDR3, the DNA is TGCGCCAGCAGCTCCCAAAATCCCGGGACAGGGGTTCCCGAGCAGTACTTC. Translated: CASSSQNPGTGVPEQYF. The full variable domain, in which reference TRBV5-1 and TRBJ2-7 provide the parts outside the CDR3, is KAGVTQTPRYLIKTRGQQVTLSCSPISGHRSVSWYQQTPGQGLQFLFEYFSETQRNKGNFPGRFSGRQFSNSRSEMNVSTLELGDSALYLCASSSQNPGTGVPEQYFGPGTRLTVT.

The chain links TRBV4-3 to TRBJ1-1; 7 bases are shared with TRBD1. The CDR3 has 15 amino acids. Germline CDR1 and CDR2: LGHNA and YSLEER. The ends lost 5 bases at V and 4 bases at J; junction bases unmatched: 10. The CDR3 coding sequence is TGCGCCAGCAGCACCGACGACAGGGCTCCCACTGAAGCTTTCTTT. It encodes CASSTDDRAPTEAFF.

The rearrangement links TRBV19 to TRBJ1-2; 7 positions match TRBD1. Germline V lookup: CDR1 LNHDA, CDR2 SQIVND (reference sequence). Trimming removed 3 bases from V and 7 bases from J; junction bases left unmatched: 17. CDR3 length: 17 residues. The CDR3 sequence: CASSIPTWGQIRGGYTF. The CDR3 coding sequence is TGTGCCAGTAGTATCCCGACCTGGGGACAGATAAGAGGTGGCTACACCTTC.

The V gene is TRBV6-5, the J gene TRBJ2-2; D possibly corresponds to TRBD1 (5 bases). Deletions cut 4 bases from V and 1 base from J, with 7 bases between. The CDR3 runs 14 residues. CDR1 and CDR2 (germline): MNHEY, SVGAGI. The CDR3 loop is CASSSTGNTGELFF. The CDR3 DNA follows: TGTGCCAGCAGTTCTACAGGGAACACCGGGGAGCTGTTTTTT.

A few counts support this clone. DNA of the CDR3: TGCGCCAGCAGCTTGGGGGCCTCCTACAATGAGCAGTTCTTC. Its protein is CASSLGASYNEQFF. The V call is TRBV5-1, the J call TRBJ2-1; D gene uncertain. Germline V gene sequence: CDR1 SGHRS, CDR2 YFSETQ. The V gene lost 0 bases and the J gene lost 0 bases, with 4 bases spanning the gap. CDR3 size: 14 residues.

The V and J genes are TRBV23-1 and TRBJ2-5; 9 bases line up with TRBD1. TRBV23-1 is an ORF; its function is uncertain. With 3 bases clipped from V and 5 bases from J, the junction kept 16 bases outside the gene matches. CDR3 length: 18 amino acids. The CDR3 DNA sequence: TGCGCCAGCAGTCATGGCGGGACAGGGCACCTAAGGGAGGAGACCCAGTACTTC. This codes for CASSHGGTGHLREETQYF.

The chain has TRBV9 and TRBJ2-6; TRBD1 matches 7 bases. This CDR3 region has 17 residues. V dropped 0 bases and J dropped 2; count of bases not matched to a gene: 5. CDR1 SGDLS and CDR2 YYNGEE come from the germline V gene. The CDR3 nucleotides are TGTGCCAGCAGCGTAGCTCGAGGGGGCGCTGGGGCCAACGTCCTGACTTTC. Translated, it gives CASSVARGGAGANVLTF. The entire variable domain, with the rest obtained from reference TRBV9 and TRBJ2-6, is as follows: DSGVTQTPKHLITATGQRVTLRCSPRSGDLSVYWYQQSLDQGLQFLIQYYNGEERAKGNILERFSAQQFPDLHSELNLSSLELGDSALYFCASSVARGGAGANVLTFGAGSRLTVL.

The CDR3 DNA sequence: TGTGCCAGCAGCTCCGGGACAGGGGCGAGAAGGGATCAGCCCCAGCATTTT. This encodes CASSSGTGARRDQPQHF. The chain links TRBV9 to TRBJ1-5; TRBD1 matches at 10 bases. Trimming removed 4 bases from V and 5 bases from J; junction bases left unmatched: 12. Germline V gene lookup returns CDR1 SGDLS and CDR2 YYNGEE. This CDR3 comprises 17 residues.

This clone showed up just once. CDR3 nucleotide sequence: TGTGCCAGCAGCCGCCCGGGGGGCGAGACGGGCGAGCAGTACTTC. It yields the protein CASSRPGGETGEQYF. This chain joins TRBV5-6 and TRBJ2-7; TRBD2 might be the D (7 bases). Trimming cost V 4 bases and J 6 bases, with 20 bases left between them. In germline, CDR1 is SGHDT, CDR2 YYEEEE. The CDR3 contains 15 residues.

The V call is TRBV28, the J call TRBJ2-7, with 7 nucleotides matching TRBD1. This CDR3 is 12 amino acids long. The trim removed 8 bases at V and 2 bases at J, leaving 3 bases unmatched. CDR1 is MDHEN and CDR2 is SYDVKM in the germline V gene. Here the CDR3 reads CASGTGAYEQYF. DNA for the CDR3: TGTGCCAGCGGTACAGGGGCCTACGAGCAGTACTTC.

The chain employs TRBV6-1 and TRBJ2-5; TRBD2 might be the D (6 bases). The length of the CDR3 is 16 residues. Germline values: CDR1 MNHNS, CDR2 SASEGT. Deletions cut 4 bases from V and 4 bases from J, with 19 bases between. CDR3 sequence (DNA): TGTGCCAGCAGTGGACGGGACTCGTTCTGGGGAGAGACCCAGTACTTC. Translated: CASSGRDSFWGETQYF.

V usage is TRBV7-3 and J usage is TRBJ2-3, with a possible D match to TRBD2 (7 bases). Per germline, CDR1 SGHTA and CDR2 FQGTGA. Trimming cost V 4 bases and J 1 base, with 15 bases left between them. This CDR3 contains 16 residues. This chain's CDR3 is CASSSLAGAGTDTQYF. The CDR3 DNA sequence: TGTGCCAGCAGCTCCCTGGCGGGGGCCGGCACAGATACGCAGTATTTT.

This clone came up once. V usage is TRBV7-2 and J usage is TRBJ2-7, with 9 bases matching TRBD2. V shed 1 base, J shed 5 bases, and the junction held 3 bases outside the gene matches. CDR1 and CDR2 from the germline V gene are SGHTA and FQGNSA. This CDR3 contains 14 residues. CDR3 residues: CASSLGLAVDEQYF. CDR3 coding DNA: TGTGCCAGCAGCTTAGGACTAGCGGTGGACGAGCAGTACTTC.

This clone has a single count. J is TRBJ1-6 and V is TRBV7-2; D is undetermined. Germline V gives CDR1 SGHTA, CDR2 FQGNSA. V gave up 6 bases and J gave up 9 bases, with 12 bases separating them. The CDR3 length is 13 residues. The CDR3 is CASRREVGSPLHF. CDR3 DNA: TGTGCCAGCAGACGAGAAGTTGGTTCACCCCTCCACTTT.

This chain joins TRBV6-6 and TRBJ1-2, with 7 bases matching TRBD1. Germline V gives CDR1 MNHNY, CDR2 SVGAGI (reference sequence). V was clipped by 4 bases and J by 2 bases; unmatched bases: 1. The CDR3 loop spans 13 amino acids. The CDR3 sequence is CASSLQGNYGYTF. CDR3 sequence (DNA): TGTGCCAGCAGTTTACAGGGGAACTATGGCTACACCTTC.

This chain joins TRBV5-1 and TRBJ2-2; a weak D match, TRBD1 (6 bases). Trimming pared 2 bases from V and 5 bases from J, leaving 10 bases between. CDR3 length equals 14 residues. From germline, CDR1 is SGHRS and CDR2 YFSETQ. The CDR3 nucleotides read TGCGCCAGCAGCTTATCGAGGGGGACCGGGGAGCTGTTTTTT. The encoded protein is CASSLSRGTGELFF.